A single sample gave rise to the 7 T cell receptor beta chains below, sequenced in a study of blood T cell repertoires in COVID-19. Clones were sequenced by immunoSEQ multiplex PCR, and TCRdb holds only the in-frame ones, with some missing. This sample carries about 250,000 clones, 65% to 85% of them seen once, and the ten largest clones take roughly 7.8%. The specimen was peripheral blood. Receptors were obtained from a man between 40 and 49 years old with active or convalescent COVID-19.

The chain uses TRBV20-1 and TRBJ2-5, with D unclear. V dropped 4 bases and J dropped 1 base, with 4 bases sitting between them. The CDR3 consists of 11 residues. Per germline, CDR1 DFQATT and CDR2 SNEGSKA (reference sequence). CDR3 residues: CSATLQETQYF. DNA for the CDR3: TGCAGTGCTACCCTCCAAGAGACCCAGTACTTC.

CDR3 residues: CASSLLGGLINTEAFF. CDR3 nucleotides: TGTGCCAGCAGCCTTTTAGGGGGCCTCATTAACACTGAAGCTTTCTTT. The chain combines TRBV7-9 with TRBJ1-1, with TRBD1 identical over 7 bases. This CDR3 is 16 amino acids long. Germline V gives CDR1 SEHNR, CDR2 FQNEAQ (reference sequence). The V and J ends lost 5 bases and 2 bases, in that order; junction bases with no gene match: 11.

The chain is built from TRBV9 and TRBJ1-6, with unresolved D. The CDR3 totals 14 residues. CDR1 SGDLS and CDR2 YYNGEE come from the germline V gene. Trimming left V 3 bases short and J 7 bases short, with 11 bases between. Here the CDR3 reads CASSATPENSPLHF. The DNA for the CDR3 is TGTGCCAGCAGCGCGACACCTGAAAATTCACCCCTCCACTTT.

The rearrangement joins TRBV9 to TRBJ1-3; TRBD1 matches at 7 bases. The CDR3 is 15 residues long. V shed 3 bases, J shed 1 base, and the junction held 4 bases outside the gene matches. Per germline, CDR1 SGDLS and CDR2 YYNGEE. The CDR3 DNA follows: TGTGCCAGCAGCGCACAACAGGGGTCTGGAAACACCATATATTTT. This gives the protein CASSAQQGSGNTIYF.

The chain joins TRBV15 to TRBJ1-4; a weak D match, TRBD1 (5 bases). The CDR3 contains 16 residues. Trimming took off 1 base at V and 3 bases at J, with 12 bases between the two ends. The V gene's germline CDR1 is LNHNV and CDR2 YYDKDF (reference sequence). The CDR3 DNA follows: TGTGCCACCAGCAGAGGGCAGGGACTGCCTAATGAAAAACTGTTTTTT. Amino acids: CATSRGQGLPNEKLFF.

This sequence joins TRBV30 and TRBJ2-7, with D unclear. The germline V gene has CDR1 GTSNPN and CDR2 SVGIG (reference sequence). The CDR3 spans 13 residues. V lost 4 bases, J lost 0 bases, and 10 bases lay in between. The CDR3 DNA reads TGTGCCTGGACCCACCCGAGCTCCTACGAGCAGTACTTC. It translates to CAWTHPSSYEQYF.

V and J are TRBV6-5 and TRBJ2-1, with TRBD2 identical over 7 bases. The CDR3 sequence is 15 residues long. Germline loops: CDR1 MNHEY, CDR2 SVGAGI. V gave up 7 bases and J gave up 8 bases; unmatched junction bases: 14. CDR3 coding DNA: TGTGCCAGCAATTTGGGGCGGGACTATCCATATGAGCAGTTCTTC. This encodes CASNLGRDYPYEQFF.